The 24 T cell receptor beta chains given below trace back to one sample, sequenced in a study of post-analysis software for immune sequencing data. What these receptors recognize is not known. The TCR beta cDNA libraries contained unique molecular identifiers. MiXCR, run by TCRdb on the PCR reads, gives a single entry per CDR3 protein. In the table there are hundreds of thousands of distinct CDR3 sequences, over 45% of which are singletons. Points from the study as a whole: With TRBV5-6, TRBV5-1 and TRBV20-1 included, roughly five TRBV segments were more frequent in patients than in controls.

The specimen was blood. These receptors came from a girl aged 2 to 10 with multiple sclerosis.

The rearrangement links TRBV9 to TRBJ2-1; the match to TRBD2 covers 8 bases. Trimming took 4 bases from V and 7 from J; bases not matched to a gene: 10. The CDR3 has 15 residues. In germline, CDR1 is SGDLS, CDR2 YYNGEE. CDR3 region: CASSPIAGSSNEQFF. In DNA form, the CDR3 reads TGTGCCAGCAGCCCAATAGCGGGGTCCTCAAATGAGCAGTTCTTC.

The rearrangement joins TRBV4-1 to TRBJ1-4; D unclear. V was clipped by 0 bases and J by 0 bases, with 8 bases between them. The CDR3 totals 16 residues. The germline V gene encodes CDR1 MGHRA and CDR2 YSYEKL. The DNA of the CDR3 is TGCGCCAGCAGCCAAGACTCCACTGCAACTAATGAAAAACTGTTTTTT. Translating it yields CASSQDSTATNEKLFF.

The V gene is TRBV20-1, the J gene TRBJ2-1; no clear D gene. The CDR3 consists of 14 residues. Trimming took 3 bases from V and 4 from J, leaving 13 bases between them. Germline V gives CDR1 DFQATT, CDR2 SNEGSKA (reference sequence). CDR3 nucleotides: TGCAGTGCTAGTCCGCCTGACGGGTACAATGAGCAGTTCTTC. Encoded protein: CSASPPDGYNEQFF.

This chain links TRBV12-3 or TRBV12-4 with TRBJ1-1; TRBD1 matches 8 bases. J gave up 7 bases and V 1 base, and 5 bases lay outside the gene matches. This CDR3 is 14 amino acids long. The CDR3 sequence: CASSLVRGRSEAFF. The CDR3, as DNA: TGTGCCAGCAGTTTAGTCAGGGGGCGGAGTGAAGCTTTCTTT.

This clonotype came up a few times. The chain combines TRBV7-2 with TRBJ1-6, with 8 bases matching TRBD1. This CDR3 region has 15 residues. Germline V gene lookup returns CDR1 SGHTA and CDR2 FQGNSA. The J segment lost 7 bases and the V segment lost 2 bases, leaving 4 bases of the junction unmatched. DNA of the CDR3: TGTGCCAGCAGCTTAACAGGGGGAAGCAATTCACCCCTCCACTTT. As protein: CASSLTGGSNSPLHF. Combining the CDR3 with reference TRBV7-2 and TRBJ1-6 gives the whole variable domain GAGVSQSPSNKVTEKGKDVELRCDPISGHTALYWYRQSLGQGLEFLIYFQGNSAPDKSGLPSDRFSAERTGGSVSTLTIQRTQQEDSAVYLCASSLTGGSNSPLHFGNGTRLTVT.

The chain uses TRBV12-3 or TRBV12-4 and TRBJ2-1; weak D call: TRBD1 (6 bases). Trimming shortened V by 7 bases and J by 9 bases, and 13 bases separated the two germline ends. This CDR3 spans 12 amino acids. The CDR3 nucleotides are TGTGCCAGCACCCTACTAGGGGGTGAGCAGTTCTTC. Translation gives CASTLLGGEQFF.

The V call is TRBV24-1, the J call TRBJ2-7; D remains unclear. The J call may be faulty, since TRBJ2-5 better matches the DNA end. The CDR3 is made up of 12 amino acids. Germline-derived CDR1 and CDR2 are KGHDR and SFDVKD. As DNA, the CDR3 is TGTGCCACCAGTGATTTGTGGCAGACCCAGTACTTC. Translation: CATSDLWQTQYF.

This clonotype was picked up a small number of times. CDR3 sequence reads: CASSQARGSGANVLTF. The DNA for the CDR3 is TGCGCCAGCAGCCAAGCTCGTGGCTCTGGGGCCAACGTCCTGACTTTC. This chain joins TRBV4-1 and TRBJ2-6; no clear D gene. CDR3 length equals 16 residues. Trimming shortened V by 1 base and J by 0 bases, and 7 bases separated the two germline ends. Germline V CDR1 and CDR2: MGHRA, YSYEKL.

The chain employs TRBV28 and TRBJ1-2; 9 positions match TRBD1. V gave up 10 bases and J gave up 8 bases; unmatched junction bases: 11. CDR3 length equals 13 residues. Germline assignment: CDR1 MDHEN and CDR2 SYDVKM. CDR3 region: CATPLGQGRGYTF. Here the CDR3 DNA reads TGTGCCACACCCCTGGGACAGGGAAGAGGCTACACCTTC.

This chain links TRBV5-1 with TRBJ2-1; 9 bases fit TRBD2. The CDR3 length is 15 residues. V lost 0 bases and J lost 6; bases outside the gene matches: 4. CDR1 is SGHRS, CDR2 YFSETQ, per germline. The CDR3 DNA sequence: TGCGCCAGCAGCTTGGATGTAGCGGGAGCCAATGAGCAGTTCTTC. It yields the protein CASSLDVAGANEQFF. The full variable domain, completed using reference TRBV5-1 and TRBJ2-1, is KAGVTQTPRYLIKTRGQQVTLSCSPISGHRSVSWYQQTPGQGLQFLFEYFSETQRNKGNFPGRFSGRQFSNSRSEMNVSTLELGDSALYLCASSLDVAGANEQFFGPGTRLTVL.

The V gene is TRBV13, the J gene TRBJ2-7; no clear D. The CDR3 contains 14 residues. V was trimmed by 5 bases and J by 4 bases, leaving 15 bases between them. The germline V gene has CDR1 PRHDT and CDR2 FYEKMQ (reference sequence). In DNA, the CDR3 is TGTGCCAGCAGCCTCCGGACCCCCGGATACGAGCAGTACTTC. This encodes CASSLRTPGYEQYF.

The V call is TRBV5-5, the J call TRBJ2-5; either TRBD1 or TRBD2 may fit D (5 bases each). The ends were cut back, 0 bases at V and 5 bases at J, with 8 bases in the middle. There are 13 residues in the CDR3. The germline gives CDR1 SGHKS, CDR2 YYEKEE (reference sequence). The CDR3 spells CASSLVGTETQYF. CDR3 nucleotide sequence: TGTGCCAGCAGCTTGGTAGGGACCGAGACCCAGTACTTC.

This clonotype was counted a single time. The chain joins TRBV6-4 to TRBJ1-1; 9 bases match TRBD1. CDR1 is MRHNA, CDR2 SNTAGT, per germline. This CDR3 is built from 22 residues. Trimming removed 6 bases from V and 1 base from J; junction bases left unmatched: 27. The CDR3 DNA reads as TGTGCCAGCAGGACCAAACTGCCGGGACAGGGAGGACGGTTTGGCGCGAACACTGAAGCTTTCTTT. It specifies CASRTKLPGQGGRFGANTEAFF.

This clonotype came up once. The genes are TRBV6-2 or TRBV6-3 and TRBJ1-2; D is undetermined. CDR1 is MNHEY and CDR2 is SVGEGT in the germline V gene. This CDR3 has 13 residues. The V end was cut by 0 bases, the J end by 5 bases, with 7 bases between. The CDR3 region is CASSYSAAYGYTF. The CDR3 coding sequence is TGTGCCAGCAGTTACTCGGCAGCTTATGGCTACACCTTC.

The chain couples TRBV10-3 to TRBJ2-7, with a tentative D call TRBD1 (6 bases). Germline CDR1 and CDR2: ENHRY and SYGVKD. Trimming pared 6 bases from V and 1 base from J, leaving 13 bases between. There are 14 residues in the CDR3. DNA for the CDR3: TGTGCCATCAGAGGGACACCCTATTCCTACGAGCAGTACTTC. Encoded protein: CAIRGTPYSYEQYF.

The chain joins TRBV12-3 or TRBV12-4 to TRBJ1-5, with D hard to call. The CDR3 is made up of 14 amino acids. V lost 6 bases to trimming and J lost 1 base, with 10 bases between them. Written as DNA, the CDR3 is TGTGCCAGCAGGTCCCTGGGCAGCAATCAGCCCCAGCATTTT. Translated: CASRSLGSNQPQHF.

The rearrangement joins TRBV5-1 to TRBJ2-7; 10 positions agree with TRBD2. The CDR3 runs to 15 residues. Germline V lookup: CDR1 SGHRS, CDR2 YFSETQ. V shed 7 bases and J 1 base; nucleotides not matched to a gene: 8. The CDR3: CASGGTSEGSYEQYF. For the CDR3, the DNA is TGCGCCAGCGGGGGGACTAGCGAGGGGTCCTACGAGCAGTACTTC.

The chain links TRBV7-9 to TRBJ2-5; D may match TRBD1 or TRBD2 (6 bases each). The germline V and J ends were trimmed by 2 bases and 4 bases, with 23 bases remaining between them. CDR3 size: 18 residues. Germline V gene data show CDR1 as SEHNR and CDR2 as FQNEAQ (reference sequence). The DNA of the CDR3 is TGTGCCAGCAGCTTAATGGGGGGCGCGAAGTCTCCCCTAGAGACCCAGTACTTC. Protein: CASSLMGGAKSPLETQYF.

This CDR3 is CASSLERGAQETQYF. CDR3 DNA: TGTGCCAGCAGTTTAGAGCGGGGGGCCCAAGAGACCCAGTACTTC. The chain links TRBV12-3 or TRBV12-4 to TRBJ2-5; TRBD2 agrees at 9 bases. The V segment lost 1 base and the J segment 1 base; nucleotides outside the gene matches: 1. The CDR3 totals 15 residues.

The chain combines TRBV6-6 with TRBJ2-1, with a weak D call TRBD2 (6 bases). The J call could be wrong; TRBJ2-7 is a better fit for the DNA end. The CDR3 runs to 15 residues. Germline V lookup: CDR1 MNHNY, CDR2 SVGAGI (reference sequence). The CDR3 DNA is TGTGCCAGCAGTGGGACTTCCCGCTCCTACAATGAGCAGTACTTC. This codes for CASSGTSRSYNEQYF.

The CDR3 region has the DNA TGTGCCATCAGTGGGCCCTCACGAGGGGATGAGCAGTTCTTC. It yields the protein CAISGPSRGDEQFF. The J gene is TRBJ2-1, the V gene TRBV10-3, with D tentatively TRBD1 or TRBD2 (5 bases each). The V and J ends lost 4 bases and 8 bases respectively, with 15 bases between them. Germline V CDR1 and CDR2: ENHRY, SYGVKD. The length of the CDR3 is 14 residues.

The J gene is TRBJ1-4, the V gene TRBV12-3 or TRBV12-4, with D possibly matching TRBD1 (5 bases). CDR3 length: 12 residues. V was pared by 6 bases and J by 10 bases, with 12 bases between. The CDR3 spells CASRLTASKLFF. CDR3 nucleotides: TGTGCCAGCAGACTGACAGCCTCAAAACTGTTTTTT.

The chain links TRBV12-3 or TRBV12-4 to TRBJ2-1, with 7 bases fitting TRBD1. Trimming took 5 bases from V and 10 from J; bases not matched to a gene: 11. CDR3 length: 14 residues. The CDR3, as DNA: TGTGCCAGCAGTATCACAGGGGTTCGAGGAGAGCAGTTCTTC. Protein: CASSITGVRGEQFF.

The chain has TRBV20-1 and TRBJ1-1, with D tentatively TRBD1 (6 bases). The CDR3 extends over 11 amino acids. CDR1 is DFQATT and CDR2 is SNEGSKA in the germline V gene (reference sequence). Trimming took off 5 bases at V and 3 bases at J, with 7 bases between the two ends. This chain's CDR3 is CSAAGDTEAFF. CDR3 nucleotides: TGCAGTGCTGCAGGGGACACTGAAGCTTTCTTT.